Listed below are T cell receptor beta chains from one sample, sequenced in a study of T cell responses to AZD1222 COVID-19 vaccine. Generated by immunoSEQ multiplex PCR, the TCRdb table keeps only in-frame clones and is missing some. The sample contains 75,000 to 90,000 clones, over 90% of which appear only once. The source material was peripheral blood, sampled on day 0 of AZD1222 vaccination. These receptors were obtained from an adult in good health. Each CDR3 is given with its conserved first and last residue. D genes are given only for firm matches.

D gene,J gene,V gene,CDR3 protein
-,TRBJ1-1,TRBV20-1,CSAKGSTEAFF
TRBD2,TRBJ2-7,TRBV6-7,CASSPLAGAPSSYEQYF
-,TRBJ1-3,TRBV7-9,CASSLGWGQSGNTIYF
-,TRBJ1-6,TRBV10-1,CASSSGPSGSPLHF
TRBD1,TRBJ2-7,TRBV7-9,CASSRTGQGASYEQYF
TRBD1,TRBJ1-6,TRBV5-1,CASSLAGGLYNSPLHF
-,TRBJ1-1,TRBV5-6,CASSLGGGTEAFF
TRBD2,TRBJ2-1,TRBV9,CASSPAGDYNEQFF
-,TRBJ1-1,TRBV12-3/TRBV12-4,CASMRYTEAFF
-,TRBJ2-7,TRBV20-1,CSVSEDEQYF
-,TRBJ2-7,TRBV28,CASSLGPNGEHSYEQYF
-,TRBJ1-2,TRBV2,CASSFIQSGYTF
-,TRBJ2-7,TRBV5-1,CASSWETSSYEQYF
TRBD1,TRBJ2-1,TRBV19,CASSRRMTGLNNEQFF